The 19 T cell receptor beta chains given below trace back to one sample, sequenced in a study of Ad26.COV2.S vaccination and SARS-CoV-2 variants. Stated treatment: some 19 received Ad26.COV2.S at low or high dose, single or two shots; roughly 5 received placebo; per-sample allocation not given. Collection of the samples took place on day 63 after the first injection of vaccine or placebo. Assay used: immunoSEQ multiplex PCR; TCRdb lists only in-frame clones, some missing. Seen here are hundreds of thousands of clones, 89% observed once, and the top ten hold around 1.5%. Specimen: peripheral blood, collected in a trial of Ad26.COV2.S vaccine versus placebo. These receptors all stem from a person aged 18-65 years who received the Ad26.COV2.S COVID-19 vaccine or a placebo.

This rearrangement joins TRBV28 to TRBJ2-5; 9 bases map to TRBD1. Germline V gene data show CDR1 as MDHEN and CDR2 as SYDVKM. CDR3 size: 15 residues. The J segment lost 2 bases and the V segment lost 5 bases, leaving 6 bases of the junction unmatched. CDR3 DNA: TGTGCCAGCAGTCGACCGACAGGGGGGCAAGAGACCCAGTACTTC. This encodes CASSRPTGGQETQYF.

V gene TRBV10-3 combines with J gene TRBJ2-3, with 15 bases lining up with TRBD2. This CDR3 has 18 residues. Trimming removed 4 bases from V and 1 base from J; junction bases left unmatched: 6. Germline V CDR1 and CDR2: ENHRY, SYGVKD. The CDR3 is CAISGRTSGGAGTDTQYF. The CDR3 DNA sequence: TGTGCCATCAGTGGCAGGACTAGCGGGGGGGCCGGCACAGATACGCAGTATTTT.

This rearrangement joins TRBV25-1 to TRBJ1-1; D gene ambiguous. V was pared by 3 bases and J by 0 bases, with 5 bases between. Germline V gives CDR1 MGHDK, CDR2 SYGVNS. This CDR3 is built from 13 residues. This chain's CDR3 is CASSEGMNTEAFF. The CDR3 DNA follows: TGTGCCAGCAGTGAGGGCATGAACACTGAAGCTTTCTTT.

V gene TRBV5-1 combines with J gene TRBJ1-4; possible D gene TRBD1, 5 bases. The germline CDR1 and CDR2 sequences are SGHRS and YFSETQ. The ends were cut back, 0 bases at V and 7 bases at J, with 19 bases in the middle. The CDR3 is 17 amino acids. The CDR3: CASSLAGFAGSGEKLFF. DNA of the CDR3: TGCGCCAGCAGCTTGGCCGGATTTGCAGGGAGCGGTGAAAAACTGTTTTTT.

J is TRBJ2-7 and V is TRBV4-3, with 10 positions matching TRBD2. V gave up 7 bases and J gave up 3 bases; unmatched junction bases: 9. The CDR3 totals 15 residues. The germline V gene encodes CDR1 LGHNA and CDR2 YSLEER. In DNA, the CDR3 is TGCGCCAGCACTAAGGGGCTAGCGGGGGACTACGAGCAGTACTTC. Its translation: CASTKGLAGDYEQYF.

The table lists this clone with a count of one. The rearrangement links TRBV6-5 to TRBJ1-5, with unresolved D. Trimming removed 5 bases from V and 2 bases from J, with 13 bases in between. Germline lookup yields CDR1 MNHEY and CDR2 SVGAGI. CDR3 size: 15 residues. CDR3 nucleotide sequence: TGTGCCAGCAGTCCAGACTACTCGGGCAATCAGCCCCAGCATTTT. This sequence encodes CASSPDYSGNQPQHF.

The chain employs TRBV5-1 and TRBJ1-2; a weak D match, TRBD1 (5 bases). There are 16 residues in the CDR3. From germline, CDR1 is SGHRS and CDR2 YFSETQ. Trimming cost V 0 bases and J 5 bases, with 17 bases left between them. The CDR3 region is CASSLGGVGGWYGYTF. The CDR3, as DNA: TGCGCCAGCAGCTTGGGAGGGGTCGGAGGTTGGTATGGCTACACCTTC.

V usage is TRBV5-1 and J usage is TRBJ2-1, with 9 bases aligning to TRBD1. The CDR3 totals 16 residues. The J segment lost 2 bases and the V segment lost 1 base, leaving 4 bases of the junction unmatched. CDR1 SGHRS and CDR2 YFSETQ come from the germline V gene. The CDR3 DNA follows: TGCGCCAGCAGCTTGTCCCGGGACAGGGCCTACAATGAGCAGTTCTTC. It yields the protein CASSLSRDRAYNEQFF.

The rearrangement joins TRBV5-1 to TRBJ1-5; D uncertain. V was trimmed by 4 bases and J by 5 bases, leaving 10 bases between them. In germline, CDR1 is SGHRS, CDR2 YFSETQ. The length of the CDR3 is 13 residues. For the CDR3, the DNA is TGCGCCAGCAGCGGTGGGGTGGATCAGCCCCAGCATTTT. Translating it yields CASSGGVDQPQHF.

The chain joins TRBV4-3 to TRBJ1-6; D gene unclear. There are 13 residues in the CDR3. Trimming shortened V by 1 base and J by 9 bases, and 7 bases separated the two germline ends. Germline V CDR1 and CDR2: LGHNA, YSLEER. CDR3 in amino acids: CASSQGEGSPLHF. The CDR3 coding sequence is TGCGCCAGCAGCCAAGGGGAAGGTTCACCCCTCCACTTT.

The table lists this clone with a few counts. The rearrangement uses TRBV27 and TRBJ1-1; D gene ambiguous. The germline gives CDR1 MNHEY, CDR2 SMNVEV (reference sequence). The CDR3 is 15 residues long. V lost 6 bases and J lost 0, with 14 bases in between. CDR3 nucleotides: TGTGCCAGCAGGGCGGCAGTCGCCATGAACACTGAAGCTTTCTTT. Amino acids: CASRAAVAMNTEAFF.

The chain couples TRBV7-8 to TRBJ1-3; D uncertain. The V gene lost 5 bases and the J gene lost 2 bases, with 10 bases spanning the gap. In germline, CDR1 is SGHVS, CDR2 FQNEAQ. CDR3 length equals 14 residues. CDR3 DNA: TGTGCCAGCAGCCCCTTCGTCCCTGGAAACACCATATATTTT. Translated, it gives CASSPFVPGNTIYF.

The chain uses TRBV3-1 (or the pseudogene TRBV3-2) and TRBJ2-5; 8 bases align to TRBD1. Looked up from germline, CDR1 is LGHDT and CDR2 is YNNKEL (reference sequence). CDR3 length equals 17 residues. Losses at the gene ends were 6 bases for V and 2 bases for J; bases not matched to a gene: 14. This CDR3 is CASSRLTGDVRQETQYF. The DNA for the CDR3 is TGTGCCAGCAGTCGATTGACAGGGGATGTCCGACAAGAGACCCAGTACTTC.

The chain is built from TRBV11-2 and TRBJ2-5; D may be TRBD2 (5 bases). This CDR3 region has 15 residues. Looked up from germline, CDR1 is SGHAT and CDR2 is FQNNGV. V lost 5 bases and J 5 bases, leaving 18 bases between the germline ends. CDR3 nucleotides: TGTGCCAGCAGCCCCGGCGTGGGAGTGCCGGAGACCCAGTACTTC. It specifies CASSPGVGVPETQYF.

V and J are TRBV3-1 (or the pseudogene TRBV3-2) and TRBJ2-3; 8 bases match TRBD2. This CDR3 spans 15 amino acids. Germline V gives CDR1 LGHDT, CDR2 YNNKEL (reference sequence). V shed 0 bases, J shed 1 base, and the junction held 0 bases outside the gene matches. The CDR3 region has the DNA TGTGCCAGCAGCCAAGAGCGGGGGGGCACAGATACGCAGTATTTT. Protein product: CASSQERGGTDTQYF.

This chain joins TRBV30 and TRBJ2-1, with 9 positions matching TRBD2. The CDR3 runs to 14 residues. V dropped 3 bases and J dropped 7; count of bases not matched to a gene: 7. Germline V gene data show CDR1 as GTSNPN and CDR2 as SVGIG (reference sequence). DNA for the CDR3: TGTGCCTGGAGACAAGGAGCGGGAGGAAATGAGCAGTTCTTC. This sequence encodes CAWRQGAGGNEQFF. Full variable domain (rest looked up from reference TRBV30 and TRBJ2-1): SQTIHQWPATLVQPVGSPLSLECTVEGTSNPNLYWYRQAAGRGLQLLFYSVGIGQISSEVPQNLSASRPQDRQFILSSKKLLLSDSGFYLCAWRQGAGGNEQFFGPGTRLTVL.

The CDR3 nucleotides are TGTGCCAGCTCGCCGACTAGCGGGGACCACAATGAGCAGTTCTTC. This encodes CASSPTSGDHNEQFF. The V gene is TRBV18, the J gene TRBJ2-1, with 11 positions matching TRBD2. Germline values: CDR1 KGHSH, CDR2 LQKENI. V was pared by 6 bases and J by 5 bases, with 6 bases of the junction left unmatched. This CDR3 region has 15 residues.

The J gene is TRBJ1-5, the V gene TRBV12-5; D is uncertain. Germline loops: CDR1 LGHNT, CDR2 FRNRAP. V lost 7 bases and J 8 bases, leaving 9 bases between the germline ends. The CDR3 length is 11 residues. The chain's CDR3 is CASAIDEPQHF. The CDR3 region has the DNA TGTGCTAGTGCCATAGACGAGCCCCAGCATTTT.

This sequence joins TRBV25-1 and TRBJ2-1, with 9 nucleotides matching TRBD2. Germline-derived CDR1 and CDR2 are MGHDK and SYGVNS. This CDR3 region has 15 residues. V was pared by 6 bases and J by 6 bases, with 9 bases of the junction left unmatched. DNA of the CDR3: TGTGCCAGCAGATTGAGGCGGGAGGGGCCCAATGAGCAGTTCTTC. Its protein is CASRLRREGPNEQFF.